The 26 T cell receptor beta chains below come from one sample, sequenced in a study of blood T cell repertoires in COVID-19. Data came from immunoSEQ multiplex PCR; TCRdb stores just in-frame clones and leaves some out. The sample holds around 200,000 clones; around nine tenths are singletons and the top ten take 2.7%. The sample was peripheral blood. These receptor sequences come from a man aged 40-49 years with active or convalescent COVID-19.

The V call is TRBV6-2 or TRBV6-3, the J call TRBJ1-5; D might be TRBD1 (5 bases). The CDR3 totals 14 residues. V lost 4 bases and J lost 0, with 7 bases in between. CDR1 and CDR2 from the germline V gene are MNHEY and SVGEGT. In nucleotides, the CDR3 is TGTGCCAGCAGTTCAGGGAATAGCAATCAGCCCCAGCATTTT. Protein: CASSSGNSNQPQHF.

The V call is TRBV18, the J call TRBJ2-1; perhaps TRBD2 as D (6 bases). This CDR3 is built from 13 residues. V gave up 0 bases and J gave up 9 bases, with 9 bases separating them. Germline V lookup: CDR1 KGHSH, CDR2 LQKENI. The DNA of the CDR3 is TGTGCCAGCTCACCACCCGGAGCGGGTGAGCAGTTCTTC. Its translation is CASSPPGAGEQFF.

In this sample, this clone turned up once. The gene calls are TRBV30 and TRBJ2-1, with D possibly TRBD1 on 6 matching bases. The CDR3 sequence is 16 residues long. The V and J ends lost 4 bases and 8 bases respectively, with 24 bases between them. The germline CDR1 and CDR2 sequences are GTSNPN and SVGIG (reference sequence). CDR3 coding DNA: TGTGCCTGGACTAGTCCCCCTGGGGGCGCTTTGGATGAGCAGTTCTTC. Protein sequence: CAWTSPPGGALDEQFF.

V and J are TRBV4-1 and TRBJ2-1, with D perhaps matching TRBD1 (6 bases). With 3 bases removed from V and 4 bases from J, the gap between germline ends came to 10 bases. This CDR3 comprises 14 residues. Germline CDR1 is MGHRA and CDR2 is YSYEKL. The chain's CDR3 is CASSQETGYNEQFF. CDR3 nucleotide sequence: TGCGCCAGCAGCCAGGAAACAGGGTACAATGAGCAGTTCTTC.

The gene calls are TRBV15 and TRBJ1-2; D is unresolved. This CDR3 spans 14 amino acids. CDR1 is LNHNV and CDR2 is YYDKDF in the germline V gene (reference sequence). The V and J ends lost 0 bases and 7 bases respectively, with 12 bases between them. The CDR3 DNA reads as TGTGCCACCAGCAGAGAAGGTTACTCGGGTGGCTACACCTTC. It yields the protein CATSREGYSGGYTF.

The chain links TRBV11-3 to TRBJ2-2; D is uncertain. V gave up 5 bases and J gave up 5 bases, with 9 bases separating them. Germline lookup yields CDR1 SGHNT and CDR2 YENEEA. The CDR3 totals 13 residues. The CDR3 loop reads CASSPRLTGELFF. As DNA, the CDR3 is TGTGCCAGCAGCCCCCGACTTACCGGGGAGCTGTTTTTT. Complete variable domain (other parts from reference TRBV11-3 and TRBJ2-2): EAGVVQSPRYKIIEKKQPVAFWCNPISGHNTLYWYLQNLGQGPELLIRYENEEAVDDSQLPKDRFSAERLKGVDSTLKIQPAELGDSAVYLCASSPRLTGELFFGEGSRLTVL.

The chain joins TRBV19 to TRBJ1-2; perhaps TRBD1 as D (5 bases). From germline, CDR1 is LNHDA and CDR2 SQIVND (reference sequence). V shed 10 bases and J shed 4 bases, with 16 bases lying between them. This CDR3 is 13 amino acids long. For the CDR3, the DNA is TGTGCCACCCTGGGGCCGGCCAGCTATGGCTACACCTTC. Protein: CATLGPASYGYTF.

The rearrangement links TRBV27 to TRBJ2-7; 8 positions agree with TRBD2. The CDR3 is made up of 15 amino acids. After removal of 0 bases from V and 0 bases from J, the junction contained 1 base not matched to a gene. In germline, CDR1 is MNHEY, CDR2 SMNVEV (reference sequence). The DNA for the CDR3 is TGTGCCAGCAGTTTATCCGCGGGGGGCTCCTACGAGCAGTACTTC. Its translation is CASSLSAGGSYEQYF.

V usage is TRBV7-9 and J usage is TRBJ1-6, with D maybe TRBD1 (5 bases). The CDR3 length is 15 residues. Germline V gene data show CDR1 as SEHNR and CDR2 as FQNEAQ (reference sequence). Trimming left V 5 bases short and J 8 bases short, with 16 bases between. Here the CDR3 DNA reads TGTGCCAGCAGCAAAGAGTCGGGGGGTGATTCACCCCTCCACTTT. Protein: CASSKESGGDSPLHF.

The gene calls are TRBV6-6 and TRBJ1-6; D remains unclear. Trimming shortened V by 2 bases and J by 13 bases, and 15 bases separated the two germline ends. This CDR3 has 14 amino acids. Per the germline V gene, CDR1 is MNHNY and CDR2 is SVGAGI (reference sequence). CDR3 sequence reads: CASSYMQALAPLHF. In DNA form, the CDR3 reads TGTGCCAGCAGTTACATGCAGGCATTGGCTCCCCTCCACTTT.

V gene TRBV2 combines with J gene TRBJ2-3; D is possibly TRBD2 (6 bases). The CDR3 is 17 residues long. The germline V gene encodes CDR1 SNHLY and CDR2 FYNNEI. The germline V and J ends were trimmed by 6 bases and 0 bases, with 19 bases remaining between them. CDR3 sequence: CASRATGLMFSTDTQYF. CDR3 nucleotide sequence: TGTGCCAGCAGGGCGACGGGACTCATGTTTAGCACAGATACGCAGTATTTT.

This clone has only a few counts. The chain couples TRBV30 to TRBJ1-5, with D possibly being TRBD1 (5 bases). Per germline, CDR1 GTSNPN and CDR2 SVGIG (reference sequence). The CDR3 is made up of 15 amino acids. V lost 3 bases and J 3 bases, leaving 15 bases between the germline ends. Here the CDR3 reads CAWRGKGLFNQPQHF. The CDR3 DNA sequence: TGTGCCTGGAGAGGTAAGGGACTTTTCAATCAGCCCCAGCATTTT.

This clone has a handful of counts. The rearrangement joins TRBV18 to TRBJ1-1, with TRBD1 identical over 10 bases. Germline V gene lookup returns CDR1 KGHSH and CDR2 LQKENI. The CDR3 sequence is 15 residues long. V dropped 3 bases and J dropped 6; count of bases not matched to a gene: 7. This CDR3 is CASSPSGQGGAEAFF. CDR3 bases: TGTGCCAGCTCACCCTCCGGACAGGGGGGGGCTGAAGCTTTCTTT.

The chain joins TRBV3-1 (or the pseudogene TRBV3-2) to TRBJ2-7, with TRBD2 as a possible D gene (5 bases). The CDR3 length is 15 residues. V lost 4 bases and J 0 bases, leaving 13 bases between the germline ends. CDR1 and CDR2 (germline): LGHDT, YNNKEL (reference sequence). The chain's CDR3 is CASSRSGITSYEQYF. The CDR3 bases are TGTGCCAGCAGCCGGAGCGGAATAACCTCCTACGAGCAGTACTTC.

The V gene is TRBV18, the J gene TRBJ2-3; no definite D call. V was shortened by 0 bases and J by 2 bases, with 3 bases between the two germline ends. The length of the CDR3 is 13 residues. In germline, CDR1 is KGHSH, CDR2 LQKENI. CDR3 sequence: CASSPPSTDTQYF. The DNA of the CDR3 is TGTGCCAGCTCACCACCCTCCACAGATACGCAGTATTTT.

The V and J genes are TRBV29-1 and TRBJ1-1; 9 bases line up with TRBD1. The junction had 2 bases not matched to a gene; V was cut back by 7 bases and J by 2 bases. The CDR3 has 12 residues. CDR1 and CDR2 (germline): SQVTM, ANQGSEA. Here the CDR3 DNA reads TGCAGCGGGGGACAGGGAAACACTGAAGCTTTCTTT. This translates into CSGGQGNTEAFF.

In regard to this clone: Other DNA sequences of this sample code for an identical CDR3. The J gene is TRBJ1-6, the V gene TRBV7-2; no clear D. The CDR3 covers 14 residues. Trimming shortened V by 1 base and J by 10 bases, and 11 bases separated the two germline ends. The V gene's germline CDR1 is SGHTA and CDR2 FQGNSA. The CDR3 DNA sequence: TGTGCCAGCAGCTTAGTGTTGACTGGCTCACCCCTCCACTTT. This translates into CASSLVLTGSPLHF. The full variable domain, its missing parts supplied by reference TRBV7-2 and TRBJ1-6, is GAGVSQSPSNKVTEKGKDVELRCDPISGHTALYWYRQSLGQGLEFLIYFQGNSAPDKSGLPSDRFSAERTGGSVSTLTIQRTQQEDSAVYLCASSLVLTGSPLHFGNGTRLTVT.

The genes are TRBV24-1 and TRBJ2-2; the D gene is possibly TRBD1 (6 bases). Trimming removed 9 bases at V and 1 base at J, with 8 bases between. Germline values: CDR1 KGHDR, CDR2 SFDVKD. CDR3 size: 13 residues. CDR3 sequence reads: CATEGGNTGELFF. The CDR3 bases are TGTGCCACCGAAGGGGGGAACACCGGGGAGCTGTTTTTT.

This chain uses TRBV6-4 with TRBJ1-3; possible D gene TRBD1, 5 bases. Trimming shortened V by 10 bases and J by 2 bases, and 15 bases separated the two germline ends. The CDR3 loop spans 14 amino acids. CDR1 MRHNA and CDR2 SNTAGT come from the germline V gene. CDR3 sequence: CAIKSGIPGNTIYF. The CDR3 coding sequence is TGTGCCATTAAATCAGGGATTCCTGGAAACACCATATATTTT.

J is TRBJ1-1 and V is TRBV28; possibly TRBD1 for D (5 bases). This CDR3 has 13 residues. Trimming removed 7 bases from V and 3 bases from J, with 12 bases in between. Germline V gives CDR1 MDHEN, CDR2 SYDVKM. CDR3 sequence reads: CASTQDGDTEAFF. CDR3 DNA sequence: TGTGCCAGCACACAGGATGGGGACACTGAAGCTTTCTTT.

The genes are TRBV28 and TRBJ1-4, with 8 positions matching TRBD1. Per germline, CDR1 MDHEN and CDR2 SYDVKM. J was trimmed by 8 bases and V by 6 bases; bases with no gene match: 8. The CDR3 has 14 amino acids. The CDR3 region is CASRPTGGAEKLFF. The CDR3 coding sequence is TGTGCCAGCAGGCCTACAGGGGGTGCGGAAAAACTGTTTTTT.

In nucleotides, the CDR3 is TGTGCCACCAGTGATCCCACAGGGAGGGGTGAGCAGTTCTTC. It specifies CATSDPTGRGEQFF. The V and J genes are TRBV24-1 and TRBJ2-1, with a weak D call TRBD2 (7 bases). The V gene's germline CDR1 is KGHDR and CDR2 SFDVKD. V lost 3 bases and J 9 bases, leaving 14 bases between the germline ends. CDR3 length: 14 residues.

The CDR3 nucleotides read TGTGCCAGCAGCGTCTACACAGATACGCAGTATTTT. Translation gives CASSVYTDTQYF. This chain connects TRBV9 to TRBJ2-3; the D is unclear. V dropped 2 bases and J dropped 2 bases, with 3 bases sitting between them. CDR3 size: 12 residues. The germline V gene has CDR1 SGDLS and CDR2 YYNGEE. Variable domain in full (rest from reference TRBV9 and TRBJ2-3): DSGVTQTPKHLITATGQRVTLRCSPRSGDLSVYWYQQSLDQGLQFLIQYYNGEERAKGNILERFSAQQFPDLHSELNLSSLELGDSALYFCASSVYTDTQYFGPGTRLTVL.

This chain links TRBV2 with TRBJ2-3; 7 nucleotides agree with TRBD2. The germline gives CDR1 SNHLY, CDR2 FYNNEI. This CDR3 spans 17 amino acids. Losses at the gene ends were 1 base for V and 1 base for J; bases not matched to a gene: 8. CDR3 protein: CASSEEGLGPRTDTQYF. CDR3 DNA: TGTGCCAGCAGTGAAGAAGGACTAGGACCACGCACAGATACGCAGTATTTT.

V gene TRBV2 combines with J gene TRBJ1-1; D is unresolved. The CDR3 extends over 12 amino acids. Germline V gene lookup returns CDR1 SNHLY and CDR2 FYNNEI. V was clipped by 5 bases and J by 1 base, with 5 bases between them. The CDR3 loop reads CASSLRNTEAFF. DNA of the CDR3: TGTGCCAGCAGTCTTCGGAACACTGAAGCTTTCTTT.

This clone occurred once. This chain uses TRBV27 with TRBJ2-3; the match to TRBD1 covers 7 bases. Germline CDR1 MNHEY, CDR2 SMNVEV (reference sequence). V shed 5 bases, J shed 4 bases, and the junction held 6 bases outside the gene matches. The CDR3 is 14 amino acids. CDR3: CASSDRVVADTQYF. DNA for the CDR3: TGTGCCAGCAGTGACAGGGTGGTGGCAGATACGCAGTATTTT.